This note documents a single T cell receptor (beta chain) sequence. The antigen is not known. The data were taken from a study of cytomegalovirus exposure and HLA in healthy donors. Study background: Of all 360 or so donors who were genotyped, 81% belonged to the Caucasian-associated ancestry cluster.

PCR amplification relied on 60 Vbeta primers (plus 13 Jbeta primers). Clones were sequenced by immunoSEQ multiplex PCR, and TCRdb holds only the in-frame ones, with some missing. The sample includes 60,000 to 75,000 clones, 75% to 85% of them seen just once. Study-level findings and limits: Analyzed later, association rates of TCRs varied across HLA loci, with DRB1 most and HLA-C fewest. As a later analysis showed, a missense DCLRE1C variant was linked to trimming of TCR beta V- and J-genes.

Trimming at V came to 4 bases and at J to 5 bases, leaving 11 bases not matched to a gene. The CDR3 is 16 residues long. Germline assignment: CDR1 SEHNR and CDR2 FQNEAQ (reference sequence). The V call is TRBV7-9, the J call TRBJ2-1; TRBD1 matches at 7 bases. The sequence was obtained from a man between 18 and 35 years old in good health and CMV-seropositive. The source material was PBMCs. CDR3 protein: CASSSRGTVDNNEQFF. In DNA form, the CDR3 reads TGTGCCAGCAGCTCGCGAGGGACAGTGGATAACAATGAGCAGTTCTTC.